The 3 T cell receptor beta chains below all came from one sample that was sequenced in a study of shared clonotypes between healthy human individuals (dated by TCRdb to 2018 to 2020). Libraries were built with the immunoSEQ multiplex PCR assay. TCRdb stores this immuneACCESS table with in-frame sequences only. Part of the clones is absent; in the studies checked, under half of the shortfall reflects unresolved V genes, and no reason is known for the rest. The sample has some 660,000 clones on record, around 78% of them singletons. Around 1.8% of the sample goes to the ten largest clones. Sequenced material: memory CD4+ T cells sorted from blood. The cell subset or site label of this sample denotes: CD45RA-negative fraction. The receptors here all came from a woman aged 25-40 years in good health.

The V and J genes are TRBV4-1 and TRBJ1-2; 7 bases match TRBD1. The CDR3 consists of 20 residues. Germline V CDR1 and CDR2: MGHRA, YSYEKL. V was clipped by 2 bases and J by 1 base; unmatched bases: 19. CDR3 nucleotide sequence: TGCGCCAGCAGCCAACTCCAGACAGGGAGAGCCCAAAGATTTAACTATGGCTACACCTTC. Residues: CASSQLQTGRAQRFNYGYTF.

This chain joins TRBV27 and TRBJ2-7; 7 bases match TRBD1. The CDR3 consists of 15 residues. The V gene's germline CDR1 is MNHEY and CDR2 SMNVEV (reference sequence). V was pared by 0 bases and J by 4 bases, with 6 bases of the junction left unmatched. CDR3 sequence (DNA): TGTGCCAGCAGTTTATCGTCGAGACAGGGTTACGAGCAGTACTTC. Encoded protein: CASSLSSRQGYEQYF.

This CDR3 reads CASSLADGGAKQYF. The CDR3 DNA reads as TGTGCCAGCAGCTTAGCAGATGGTGGGGCCAAGCAGTACTTC. This chain links TRBV11-2 with TRBJ2-7; D is possibly TRBD1 (5 bases). Per germline, CDR1 SGHAT and CDR2 FQNNGV. The CDR3 covers 14 residues. V was trimmed by 1 base and J by 8 bases, leaving 15 bases between them.